Given below is one T cell receptor (beta chain) in context. The specificity of this receptor is unknown. No clone much larger than this one lies a single base away; base qualities are absent. The data were obtained in a study of blood T cell repertoires in COVID-19 (TCRdb year 2020). Regarding the study in general: Samples covering the acute and convalescent phases of COVID-19 were provided by collaborators in the United States, Italy and Spain. The prospective study material was composed of cDNA or gDNA derived from T cells, B-cell-depleted T cells, or PBMCs. Deeply sampled blood TCRbeta repertoires from subjects exposed to, actively infected with, or recovered from COVID-19 were included in the dataset. A freely available public database, intended as a resource for researchers studying the immune response to SARS-CoV-2, is where the repertoires were released. The samples were drawn from two sources: the first 160 participants of the ongoing ImmuneRACE study, and 1,254 subjects contributed by 6 global collaborators. Nearly every sample came with metadata listing a de-identified subject ID, COVID-19 status, age in years and sex. Where available, HLA class I and class II types were obtained from metadata supplied by the sample provider rather than from assay-based typing. Paper-wide results and their limitations: The amount of clinical and demographic metadata varied by source and participant and was provided uncurated.

Each collaborating institution followed its own protocols to collect whole blood in K2EDTA tubes. For TCRbeta analysis, collaborators shipped samples as frozen whole blood, isolated PBMCs, or DNA extracted from either of those sample types. TCRbeta CDR3 regions were amplified from genomic DNA by means of the immunoSEQ Assay, a bias-controlled multiplex PCR. The paper's data handling went like this. Within the assay, amplification of reference gene primers was used to estimate how many nucleated cells each sample contained. To quantify the absolute abundance of each unique TCRbeta CDR3 rearrangement, sequence reads were collapsed and filtered. For each sample, productive Simpson clonality was calculated as the square root of Simpson's diversity index over productive rearrangements. TCRdb re-hosts the immuneACCESS table, in-frame sequences only. Its copies lack some clones; in the studies checked, an unresolved V gene accounts for under half of them, and the cause for the rest is not known. D and trimming were read from the DNA, whereas the V and J calls and clone size are those reported in that table. This sample lists approximately 70,000 clones; 90% were detected once. The top ten clonotypes cover over 4% of the sample.

The CDR3 runs 13 amino acids, cysteine and phenylalanine included. The DNA shown is the 39-base CDR3, in frame from base 1. Sequences SGHTA (CDR1) and FQGNSA (CDR2) are obtained from the germline V gene. V trim: 5 bases; J trim: 3 bases; unmatched bases: 4. The sequenced material came from peripheral blood. The chain was built from TRBV7-2 and TRBJ2-7, with 7 bases aligning to TRBD1. This clonotype originated in a young woman with acute or convalescent COVID-19. The DNA sequence is TGTGCCAGCAGCCCGTGGGACAGCTACGAGCAGTACTTC. The resulting protein is CASSPWDSYEQYF.